The TCR beta chain described here comes from a study of CD8+ T cells in alopecia areata. The CDR3 is made up of 13 amino acids. Germline V gives CDR1 SGHTA, CDR2 FQGNSA. V dropped 2 bases and J dropped 5 bases, with 8 bases sitting between them. Following RNA extraction, reverse transcription yielded cDNA that acted as the sequencing template. Clones were read by immunoSEQ multiplex PCR, and TCRdb kept only the in-frame ones, dropping some. The sample includes under 250,000 clones, about 53% seen only once; the top ten take around 0.46%. This material consisted of CD4+ T cells sorted from blood, taken at week 0. The chain combines TRBV7-2 with TRBJ2-3; the D is unclear. The clonotype comes from a human donor with alopecia areata. CDR3: CASSLYRRDTQYF. DNA of the CDR3: TGTGCCAGCAGCTTATATAGGAGAGATACGCAGTATTTT.